The subject of this entry is one T cell receptor (beta chain). Its antigen is unknown. No base qualities exist here, and no much larger clone lies one base off it. The data stem from a study of blood T cell repertoires in COVID-19 (dated by TCRdb to 2018 to 2021). Background on the whole study: Collaborator samples came from the United States, Italy and Spain and covered acute and convalescent phases of COVID-19. The material from the prospective study consisted of cDNA or gDNA derived from T cells, B-cell-depleted T cells, or PBMCs. Subjects who had been exposed to COVID-19, were actively infected with it, or had recovered from it provided the deeply sampled blood TCRbeta repertoires that made up the dataset. The repertoires were released in a freely available public database meant as a resource for research on the immune response to SARS-CoV-2. Samples came from the ongoing ImmuneRACE study (first 160 participants) plus 1,254 subjects from 6 global collaborators. Sample metadata almost always included a de-identified subject ID, COVID-19 status, age in years and sex. Where available, HLA class I and class II types were obtained from metadata supplied by the sample provider rather than from assay-based typing. What the work shows at the level of the full study, not this receptor alone: The quantity of clinical and demographic metadata differed by source and by participant and was supplied without curation.

The germline V gene (reference sequence) specifies SGHNT as CDR1 and YYREEE as CDR2. V is shortened by 0 bases, J by 5 bases, and the region joining them spans 14 bases. The CDR3 covers 15 residues, taking in both the cysteine and the phenylalanine. The read is trimmed to its CDR3 DNA, 45 bases read in frame from base 1. Each collaborating institution followed its own protocols to collect whole blood in K2EDTA tubes. For TCRbeta analysis, collaborators shipped samples as frozen whole blood, isolated PBMCs, or DNA extracted from either of those sample types. TCRbeta CDR3 regions were amplified from genomic DNA by means of the immunoSEQ Assay, a bias-controlled multiplex PCR. From the authors' description of their analysis: Nucleated cell counts per sample were estimated from amplification of reference gene primers within the assay. Sequence reads were collapsed and filtered to measure the absolute abundance of every unique TCRbeta CDR3 rearrangement. For each sample, productive Simpson clonality was calculated by taking the square root of Simpson's diversity index across productive rearrangements. Drawn from immuneACCESS, this table holds only the in-frame rearrangements with V and J called that TCRdb kept. Clones are partly lost; checked studies trace under half to an unresolved V gene and leave the rest unexplained. V, J and clone size are taken as reported in that table, and D and trimming were inferred from the DNA itself. In this sample the table shows 100,000 to 120,000 clones, approximately 90% of which occur a single time. The ten largest make up roughly 5% of the sample.

The rearrangement combines TRBV5-4 with TRBJ1-2; matching of 5 bases hints at TRBD1 as the D gene. This TCR derives from a human donor in a cohort sampled during active COVID-19. The sample consisted of peripheral blood. CDR3 protein: CASSLAHRGTYGYTF. The nucleotide sequence is TGTGCCAGCAGCTTGGCGCACCGGGGGACTTATGGCTACACCTTC.